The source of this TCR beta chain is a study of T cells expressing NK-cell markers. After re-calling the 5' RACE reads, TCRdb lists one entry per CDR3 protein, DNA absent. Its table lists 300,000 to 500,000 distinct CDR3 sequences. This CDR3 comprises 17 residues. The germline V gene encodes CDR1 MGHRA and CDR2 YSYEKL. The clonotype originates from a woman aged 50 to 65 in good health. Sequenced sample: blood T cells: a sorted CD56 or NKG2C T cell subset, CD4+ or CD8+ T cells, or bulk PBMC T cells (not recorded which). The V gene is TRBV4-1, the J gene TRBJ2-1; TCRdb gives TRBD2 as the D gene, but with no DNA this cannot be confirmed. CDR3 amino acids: CASSRTSGTSGIDEQFF.